The 7 T cell receptor beta chains below come from one sample, sequenced in a study of blood T cell repertoires in COVID-19. This table comes from immunoSEQ multiplex PCR, and its TCRdb copy is limited to in-frame clones, with some not included. The sample gives some 170,000 clones, about 86% of which show up once; roughly an eighth is in the top ten. The sample taken for sequencing was peripheral blood. These receptors were collected from a woman aged 70-85 years with COVID-19, enrolled during active disease.

In this sample, this clone turned up a few times. This chain links TRBV7-2 with TRBJ1-2; unclear D gene. CDR3 length: 13 residues. Germline V lookup: CDR1 SGHTA, CDR2 FQGNSA. Deletions cut 5 bases from V and 1 base from J, with 8 bases between. The CDR3 is CASSPTHNYGYTF. The CDR3 bases are TGTGCCAGCAGCCCGACACATAACTATGGCTACACCTTC.

V gene TRBV4-3 combines with J gene TRBJ1-4; D gene ambiguous. The V gene lost 4 bases and the J gene lost 6 bases, with 15 bases spanning the gap. From germline, CDR1 is LGHNA and CDR2 YSLEER. The CDR3 loop spans 15 amino acids. The DNA of the CDR3 is TGCGCCAGCAGCCCTTCGCGGCAGATGGATGAAAAACTGTTTTTT. This translates into CASSPSRQMDEKLFF.

The gene calls are TRBV15 and TRBJ2-7; D is unresolved. The ends were cut back, 0 bases at V and 4 bases at J, with 7 bases in the middle. CDR3 length: 13 residues. Germline V gene data show CDR1 as LNHNV and CDR2 as YYDKDF (reference sequence). CDR3 loop: CATSRELEYEQYF. DNA of the CDR3: TGTGCCACCAGCAGAGAATTAGAATACGAGCAGTACTTC.

The V gene is TRBV2, the J gene TRBJ1-5, with D unclear. The CDR3 consists of 13 residues. Germline V gives CDR1 SNHLY, CDR2 FYNNEI. V was cut by 7 bases and J by 0 bases, with 7 bases left in between. The CDR3 DNA reads TGTGCCAGCATGAGAGATAGCAATCAGCCCCAGCATTTT. Its translation: CASMRDSNQPQHF.

The chain combines TRBV7-6 with TRBJ1-4; 9 bases agree with TRBD1. The germline V gene encodes CDR1 SGHVS and CDR2 FNYEAQ. Unmatched junction bases numbered 6, after V lost 2 bases and J lost 8 bases. The length of the CDR3 is 15 residues. The CDR3 here is CASSLPGTGSEKLFF. The CDR3 region has the DNA TGTGCCAGCAGCTTACCCGGGACAGGGAGCGAAAAACTGTTTTTT.

V usage is TRBV4-1 and J usage is TRBJ1-2; 9 bases match TRBD1. CDR1 and CDR2 from the germline V gene are MGHRA and YSYEKL. The V and J ends lost 3 bases and 2 bases, in that order; junction bases with no gene match: 4. There are 15 residues in the CDR3. The CDR3 sequence: CASSQAGTGNYGYTF. The CDR3 nucleotides read TGCGCCAGCAGCCAGGCTGGGACAGGGAACTATGGCTACACCTTC.

This chain uses TRBV4-1 with TRBJ2-1, with D possibly being TRBD2 (6 bases). Germline V CDR1 and CDR2: MGHRA, YSYEKL. There are 16 residues in the CDR3. V was clipped by 3 bases and J by 0 bases, with 12 bases between them. The CDR3 region has the DNA TGCGCCAGCAGCCAGGAAGCGGGTAGCTCCTACAATGAGCAGTTCTTC. Protein product: CASSQEAGSSYNEQFF.